This T cell receptor beta chain came from a study of response to subunit inactivated influenza vaccine. Regarding the study as a whole: Authors proposed each seasonal influenza vaccination draws in few new T cells.

The CDR3 contains 10 residues. Via MiXCR, TCRdb re-called the RT-PCR reads, giving one row per CDR3 protein. The sample holds fewer than 600,000 distinct CDR3 sequences; approximately 7.2% are singletons and the top ten take 10% to 15%. This clonotype was found many times. What it binds is not known. This chain links TRBV12-3 or TRBV12-4 with TRBJ2-1; D uncertain. The TCR comes from a man in his fifties or sixties who received an inactivated influenza vaccine. This specimen consisted of PBMCs from blood, obtained 23 to 25 months after vaccination. The CDR3 is CATGYNEQFF. In DNA, the CDR3 is TGTGCAACGGGTTACAATGAGCAGTTCTTC.